This entry is about one TCR beta chain. The sample belongs to a study of blood T cell repertoires in COVID-19. Study as a whole: T cells, B-cell-depleted T cells, or PBMCs provided the cDNA or gDNA that served as material.

Trimming removed 3 bases at V and 5 bases at J, with 10 bases between. The CDR3 sequence is 13 residues long. Authors' data handling: Reference gene primers were amplified, and this amplification served to estimate nucleated cell counts. Clones were read by immunoSEQ multiplex PCR, and TCRdb kept only the in-frame ones, dropping some. V and J calls plus clone size are reproduced from that table; the DNA served to infer D and trimming. The sample holds tens of thousands of clones; 90% are singletons and the top ten take approximately 8.9%. The receptor was derived from a man in his 70s with active or convalescent COVID-19. The source material was peripheral blood. The chain couples TRBV12-3 or TRBV12-4 to TRBJ1-1, with D possibly matching TRBD1 (6 bases). The CDR3 loop reads CASSFSQGTEAFF. The CDR3 coding sequence is TGTGCCAGCAGTTTTAGTCAGGGGACTGAAGCTTTCTTT.